These 23 T cell receptor beta chains originate from one sample sequenced in a study of T cells in Graves' hyperthyroidism and ophthalmopathy. Amplification targeted TCR beta CDR3 regions from RNA transcripts. HTBI primers were employed in a first-round RT-PCR of the TCR CDR3. TCRdb itself ran the multiplex PCR reads through MiXCR, one entry per CDR3 protein. The table records more than 550,000 distinct CDR3 sequences, 15% to 20% of them present only once. Sequenced sample: blood. All receptors come from a woman aged 45-60 years with Graves' hyperthyroidism that later progressed to Graves' ophthalmopathy.

This clonotype showed up just a few times. The chain uses TRBV4-1 and TRBJ2-7; D perhaps matches TRBD1 (6 bases). The CDR3 covers 15 residues. CDR1 and CDR2 (germline): MGHRA, YSYEKL. Trimming pared 0 bases from V and 3 bases from J, leaving 12 bases between. CDR3 sequence reads: CASSQDAGEGYEQYF. The CDR3, as DNA: TGCGCCAGCAGCCAAGACGCAGGGGAAGGCTACGAGCAGTACTTC.

Ten or more counts support this clonotype. V and J are TRBV11-2 and TRBJ1-5; D perhaps matches TRBD1 (6 bases). The CDR3 runs to 15 residues. Germline loops: CDR1 SGHAT, CDR2 FQNNGV. V was trimmed by 0 bases and J by 7 bases, leaving 13 bases between them. The CDR3 nucleotides are TGTGCCAGCAGCTTAGATCGGGGGGCTGGGCAGCCCCAGCATTTT. This gives the protein CASSLDRGAGQPQHF. Combining the CDR3 with reference TRBV11-2 and TRBJ1-5 gives the whole variable domain EAGVAQSPRYKIIEKRQSVAFWCNPISGHATLYWYQQILGQGPKLLIQFQNNGVVDDSQLPKDRFSAERLKGVDSTLKIQPAKLEDSAVYLCASSLDRGAGQPQHFGDGTRLSIL.

Comments on this clonotype: This may be a read error, as it is one base from a much larger clone. V gene TRBV19 combines with J gene TRBJ2-3; TRBD2 matches at 11 bases. Germline lookup yields CDR1 LNHDA and CDR2 SQIVND (reference sequence). J gave up 1 base and V 4 bases, and 16 bases lay outside the gene matches. This CDR3 has 20 amino acids. The chain's CDR3 is CASSKALGLAGGFRTDTQYF. CDR3 sequence (DNA): TGTGCCAGTAGTAAGGCCCTCGGACTAGCGGGCGGATTCCGCACAGATACGCAGTATTTT.

The genes are TRBV5-1 and TRBJ2-7; perhaps TRBD2 as D (6 bases). The CDR3 runs to 15 residues. Trimming cost V 4 bases and J 13 bases, with 27 bases left between them. CDR1 SGHRS and CDR2 YFSETQ come from the germline V gene. CDR3 DNA sequence: TGCGCCAGCAGCCGGATCAGTGGCGGGGACGCTGAGCTTTACTTC. Its translation: CASSRISGGDAELYF.

The table lists this clonotype with many counts. The DNA for the CDR3 is TGTGCCAGCAGCTTAGCGCGGGGGATGACCGGGGAGCTGTTTTTT. As protein: CASSLARGMTGELFF. The chain uses TRBV11-1 and TRBJ2-2; 7 bases line up with TRBD2. V shed 0 bases and J 5 bases; nucleotides not matched to a gene: 3. Germline CDR1 reads SGHAT; CDR2 reads FQDESV (reference sequence). The CDR3 has 15 residues.

The CDR3 nucleotides are TGTGCCAGCAGCCCGGGGACTAGCGGGCCACTCTACAATGAGCAGTTCTTC. Protein: CASSPGTSGPLYNEQFF. The chain carries TRBV12-3 or TRBV12-4 and TRBJ2-1; 12 positions agree with TRBD2. CDR3 length: 17 amino acids. Trimming took 6 bases from V and 3 from J; bases not matched to a gene: 9.

In nucleotides, the CDR3 is TGCAGCGGCCTGACAGGGGGCGCCGGTGTTGGCTACACCTTC. This translates into CSGLTGGAGVGYTF. V usage is TRBV29-1 and J usage is TRBJ1-2; the match to TRBD1 covers 10 bases. The CDR3 runs to 14 residues. The V gene's germline CDR1 is SQVTM and CDR2 ANQGSEA. J gave up 7 bases and V 7 bases, and 12 bases lay outside the gene matches.

This clonotype was observed many times. CDR3 bases: TGTGCCAGCAGTGCGGCTTGGACCGGGGAGCTGTTTTTT. Amino acid sequence: CASSAAWTGELFF. V and J are TRBV2 and TRBJ2-2; the D is unclear. CDR3 length: 13 residues. The germline V and J ends were trimmed by 4 bases and 5 bases, with 8 bases remaining between them. Germline V gene lookup returns CDR1 SNHLY and CDR2 FYNNEI.

This clonotype occurred many times. Here the CDR3 reads CASSKGQGRDTEAFF. The CDR3, as DNA: TGTGCCAGCAGCAAAGGACAGGGAAGGGACACTGAAGCTTTCTTT. The rearrangement joins TRBV7-2 to TRBJ1-1; the match to TRBD1 covers 8 bases. With 5 bases clipped from V and 3 bases from J, the junction kept 8 bases outside the gene matches. This CDR3 is 15 amino acids long. Germline assignment: CDR1 SGHTA and CDR2 FQGNSA.

This clonotype was detected many times. The CDR3 is CASSQGLAERLYEAFF. Written as DNA, the CDR3 is TGTGCCAGCAGCCAAGGTCTGGCCGAACGACTCTATGAAGCTTTCTTT. V is TRBV3-1 and J is TRBJ1-1; no clear D gene. The germline V gene has CDR1 LGHDT and CDR2 YNNKEL (reference sequence). CDR3 length equals 16 residues. The V end was cut by 1 base, the J end by 7 bases, with 19 bases between.

In its sample, this clonotype was seen once. At one end, the junction sequence differs from germline, possibly due to a read error. This chain links TRBV5-1 with TRBJ2-5; TRBD2 matches 11 bases. The V gene's germline CDR1 is SGHRS and CDR2 YFSETQ. The CDR3 runs 17 residues. The CDR3 spells CASSQGVAGGVEETQYF. CDR3 sequence (DNA): TGTGCCAGCAGCCAAGGGGTAGCGGGGGGGGTTGAGGAGACCCAGTACTTC. Full variable domain (missing parts from reference TRBV5-1 and TRBJ2-5): KAGVTQTPRYLIKTRGQQVTLSCSPISGHRSVSWYQQTPGQGLQFLFEYFSETQRNKGNFPGRFSGRQFSNSRSEMNVSTLELGDSALYLCASSQGVAGGVEETQYFGPGTRLLVL.

The gene calls are TRBV6-2 or TRBV6-3 and TRBJ1-5, with D possibly TRBD1 on 5 matching bases. CDR1 and CDR2 from the germline V gene are MNHEY and SVGEGT. This CDR3 has 15 amino acids. Trimming removed 4 bases at V and 2 bases at J, with 12 bases between. For the CDR3, the DNA is TGTGCCAGCAGTTGGGGCAGGGAGGGCAATCAGCCCCAGCATTTT. The encoded protein is CASSWGREGNQPQHF.

The chain couples TRBV5-1 to TRBJ2-3; D is unclear. Germline V gives CDR1 SGHRS, CDR2 YFSETQ. Deletions cut 2 bases from V and 4 bases from J, with 11 bases between. CDR3 size: 14 residues. The CDR3 loop reads CASSFPEGPDTQYF. DNA for the CDR3: TGCGCCAGCAGCTTCCCCGAAGGGCCAGATACGCAGTATTTT.

The rearrangement links TRBV7-9 to TRBJ2-5, with 10 nucleotides matching TRBD2. Germline CDR1 and CDR2: SEHNR and FQNEAQ (reference sequence). This CDR3 has 15 residues. V shed 4 bases and J 3 bases; nucleotides not matched to a gene: 5. In DNA form, the CDR3 reads TGTGCCAGCAGCTCCGTACTAGCGGGGAAAGAGACCCAGTACTTC. Translating gives CASSSVLAGKETQYF.

This clonotype came up a few times. This chain connects TRBV7-9 to TRBJ2-6; D ambiguous. V lost 3 bases and J lost 0, with 15 bases in between. Germline V CDR1 and CDR2: SEHNR, FQNEAQ (reference sequence). This CDR3 is 18 amino acids long. Here the CDR3 reads CASSFVVAGSSGANVLTF. The CDR3 nucleotides read TGTGCCAGCAGCTTTGTCGTGGCTGGGTCCTCTGGGGCCAACGTCCTGACTTTC.

This clonotype was observed many times. The V call is TRBV29-1, the J call TRBJ2-7, with 10 bases matching TRBD1. Germline lookup yields CDR1 SQVTM and CDR2 ANQGSEA. The trim removed 2 bases at V and 7 bases at J, leaving 8 bases unmatched. The CDR3 totals 14 residues. The chain's CDR3 is CSVEPGQGMGEQYF. The CDR3 DNA sequence: TGCAGCGTTGAACCGGGACAGGGGATGGGGGAGCAGTACTTC.

This clonotype was recorded many times. The rearrangement uses TRBV12-3 or TRBV12-4 and TRBJ2-3; 9 nucleotides agree with TRBD2. After removal of 4 bases from V and 6 bases from J, the junction contained 11 bases not matched to a gene. CDR3 length: 16 amino acids. CDR3 sequence (DNA): TGTGCCAGCAGTTCGAGGCGGGGGGGGCGATCGGATACGCAGTATTTT. It yields the protein CASSSRRGGRSDTQYF.

This clonotype came up a few times. The chain combines TRBV5-4 with TRBJ1-1, with D unclear. Trimming removed 3 bases from V and 4 bases from J, with 13 bases in between. Germline V CDR1 and CDR2: SGHNT, YYREEE (reference sequence). CDR3 length: 14 amino acids. The CDR3 reads CASSSADWGTEAFF. The CDR3 nucleotides are TGTGCCAGCAGCTCGGCTGATTGGGGCACTGAAGCTTTCTTT.

The J gene is TRBJ2-5, the V gene TRBV9; the D gene is possibly TRBD2 (5 bases). V shed 0 bases and J shed 5 bases, with 8 bases lying between them. The CDR3 has 13 amino acids. CDR1 and CDR2 (germline): SGDLS, YYNGEE. The DNA for the CDR3 is TGTGCCAGCAGCGTAGTTGGGGAGGAGACCCAGTACTTC. Its protein is CASSVVGEETQYF. Based on the CDR3 plus reference TRBV9 and TRBJ2-5, the full variable domain is DSGVTQTPKHLITATGQRVTLRCSPRSGDLSVYWYQQSLDQGLQFLIQYYNGEERAKGNILERFSAQQFPDLHSELNLSSLELGDSALYFCASSVVGEETQYFGPGTRLLVL.

This clonotype has at least ten counts. The V call is TRBV7-9, the J call TRBJ2-3; D is perhaps TRBD2 (5 bases). This CDR3 comprises 14 residues. CDR1 and CDR2 from the germline V gene are SEHNR and FQNEAQ (reference sequence). The V and J ends lost 5 bases and 3 bases respectively, with 12 bases between them. CDR3 sequence: CASSPGSLTDTQYF. CDR3 DNA sequence: TGTGCCAGCAGCCCGGGAAGCCTGACAGATACGCAGTATTTT.

The V and J genes are TRBV5-1 and TRBJ2-5; 7 positions agree with TRBD2. This CDR3 comprises 13 residues. Germline CDR1 reads SGHRS; CDR2 reads YFSETQ. The trim removed 6 bases at V and 5 bases at J, leaving 7 bases unmatched. DNA of the CDR3: TGCGCCAGCACGCGGGGGACTCCGGAGACCCAGTACTTC. Its translation: CASTRGTPETQYF.

In its sample, this clonotype was seen many times. This rearrangement joins TRBV20-1 to TRBJ1-2, with 7 positions matching TRBD1. The CDR3 extends over 14 amino acids. The V and J ends lost 2 bases and 4 bases, in that order; junction bases with no gene match: 7. Germline V gene sequence: CDR1 DFQATT, CDR2 SNEGSKA (reference sequence). The CDR3 loop reads CSARPRGQIYGYTF. Here the CDR3 DNA reads TGCAGTGCTAGACCCCGGGGACAGATCTATGGCTACACCTTC.

The V and J genes are TRBV7-9 and TRBJ2-2, with 13 nucleotides matching TRBD2. The CDR3 sequence is 20 residues long. V gave up 3 bases and J gave up 1 base; unmatched junction bases: 11. Germline CDR1 and CDR2: SEHNR and FQNEAQ (reference sequence). The CDR3 region is CASSFVREGLAGKNTGELFF. CDR3 coding DNA: TGTGCCAGCAGCTTTGTGCGAGAGGGACTAGCGGGGAAGAACACCGGGGAGCTGTTTTTT.